The 22 T cell receptor beta chains listed next were all sequenced from one sample in a study of blood T cells in healthy people across ages. A second PCR of roughly 7 to 11 cycles used a sample-barcoded 5' primer and a J-beta primer mix. TCRdb used MiXCR to reprocess the 5' RACE reads, holding one entry per CDR3 protein. Found here are more than 650,000 distinct CDR3 sequences, roughly 53% of them singletons; the top ten hold about 42%. The specimen was blood. These receptors all come from a man aged 80 or over in good health.

The chain combines TRBV2 with TRBJ2-7, with 9 bases identical to TRBD1. The CDR3 has 14 amino acids. Trimming removed 7 bases from V and 12 bases from J; junction bases left unmatched: 16. CDR1 is SNHLY and CDR2 is FYNNEI in the germline V gene. CDR3 residues: CASTLQGAKNIRYF. CDR3 DNA sequence: TGTGCCAGCACCCTACAGGGGGCCAAAAACATTCGGTACTTC.

This chain links TRBV21-1 with TRBJ1-5; the D call of TRBD1 is as the table states it, not checked on the DNA. TRBV21-1 is designated a pseudogene. The CDR3 length is 15 residues. DNA of the CDR3: TGTGCCAGCAGCAAAGAGGGAGCAGGGAGTCAGCCCCAGCATTTT. Protein sequence: CASSKEGAGSQPQHF.

There are a few counts of this clonotype. The chain couples TRBV29-1 to TRBJ2-1; possible D gene TRBD2, 5 bases. Trimming took off 7 bases at V and 2 bases at J, with 12 bases between the two ends. Germline assignment: CDR1 SQVTM and CDR2 ANQGSEA. This CDR3 comprises 13 residues. The CDR3 spells CSARREPYNEQFF. The CDR3 DNA reads as TGCAGCGCCCGAAGGGAGCCCTACAATGAGCAGTTCTTC.

The chain recombines TRBV18 with TRBJ1-2; D is unresolved. CDR1 KGHSH and CDR2 LQKENI come from the germline V gene. The CDR3 covers 13 residues. Trimming pared 0 bases from V and 3 bases from J, leaving 5 bases between. The CDR3 DNA is TGTGCCAGCTCACCACCATTGGACTATGGCTACACCTTC. This translates into CASSPPLDYGYTF.

The chain carries TRBV6-1 and TRBJ2-7; maybe TRBD2 (6 bases). V was clipped by 4 bases and J by 2 bases, with 9 bases between them. The CDR3 length is 13 residues. Germline CDR1 is MNHNS and CDR2 is SASEGT. The CDR3 reads CASSATSTYEQYF. The CDR3 coding sequence is TGTGCCAGCAGTGCGACTAGTACCTACGAGCAGTACTTC.

The CDR3 DNA reads as TGTGCCAGCAGCTTGAGGCGGGAGGCCCCCAGTGAGCAGTTCTTC. Translation gives CASSLRREAPSEQFF. This chain connects TRBV5-8 to TRBJ2-1; 8 bases agree with TRBD2. The germline gives CDR1 SGHTS, CDR2 YDEGEE. CDR3 size: 15 residues. The ends lost 1 base at V and 9 bases at J; junction bases unmatched: 9. The whole variable domain, remainder taken from reference TRBV5-8 and TRBJ2-1, is EAGVTQSPTHLIKTRGQQATLRCSPISGHTSVYWYQQALGLGLQFLLWYDEGEERNRGNFPPRFSGRQFPNYSSELNVNALELEDSALYLCASSLRREAPSEQFFGPGTRLTVL.

This clonotype was detected a few times. The chain links TRBV7-6 to TRBJ2-7, with TRBD1 matching 7 bases. After removal of 0 bases from V and 0 bases from J, the junction contained 8 bases not matched to a gene. The CDR3 loop spans 17 amino acids. CDR1 and CDR2 from the germline V gene are SGHVS and FNYEAQ. In DNA, the CDR3 is TGTGCCAGCAGCTTAGCTACGGGGAGACAGGGCTCCTACGAGCAGTACTTC. It specifies CASSLATGRQGSYEQYF.

The V and J genes are TRBV12-3 or TRBV12-4 and TRBJ2-7; the D gene is possibly TRBD2 (6 bases). V lost 6 bases and J lost 7, with 13 bases in between. The CDR3 is 12 residues long. CDR3 coding DNA: TGTGCCAGCAGCCTGGGGACTGAAGAGCAGTACTTC. This translates into CASSLGTEEQYF.

In this sample, this clonotype turned up a few times. The rearrangement uses TRBV5-1 and TRBJ2-3; 13 bases line up with TRBD2. With V trimmed by 0 bases and J by 4 bases, 8 bases remained unmatched. Per the germline V gene, CDR1 is SGHRS and CDR2 is YFSETQ. The CDR3 loop spans 18 amino acids. The CDR3 nucleotides are TGCGCCAGCAGCTTGGCCGAACTAGCGGGAGGGCCCTCAGATACGCAGTATTTT. Translated, it gives CASSLAELAGGPSDTQYF.

This clonotype was seen a few times. The chain is built from TRBV19 and TRBJ2-3; no clear D. V shed 3 bases and J shed 0 bases, with 16 bases lying between them. Germline V gives CDR1 LNHDA, CDR2 SQIVND (reference sequence). The length of the CDR3 is 17 residues. The CDR3 nucleotides read TGTGCCAGTAGTATCCCATCCGGCGGAACTAGCACAGATACGCAGTATTTT. It specifies CASSIPSGGTSTDTQYF.

Here the CDR3 reads CASSKDRPGHEQYF. CDR3 nucleotides: TGCGCCAGCAGCAAGGATAGGCCTGGGCATGAGCAGTACTTC. The J gene is TRBJ2-7, the V gene TRBV4-1; D remains unclear. The ends were cut back, 5 bases at V and 7 bases at J, with 18 bases in the middle. CDR1 is MGHRA and CDR2 is YSYEKL in the germline V gene. The CDR3 is made up of 14 amino acids.

The chain combines TRBV20-1 with TRBJ2-3; D may match TRBD1 or TRBD2 (6 bases each). The CDR3 totals 16 residues. V dropped 6 bases and J dropped 14 bases, with 33 bases sitting between them. CDR1 DFQATT and CDR2 SNEGSKA come from the germline V gene (reference sequence). The CDR3 spells CSASPQKGGGHRYAYF. CDR3 DNA: TGCAGTGCCTCACCGCAGAAGGGGGGCGGGCACAGATACGCGTATTTT.

The gene calls are TRBV3-1 and TRBJ2-5, with unresolved D. Germline loops: CDR1 LGHDT, CDR2 YNNKEL (reference sequence). The germline V and J ends were trimmed by 5 bases and 4 bases, with 17 bases remaining between them. CDR3 length equals 15 residues. CDR3 DNA: TGTGCCAGCAGCTCCCGCGGCGGCCGGAGAGAGACCCAGTACTTC. Translating gives CASSSRGGRRETQYF.

The chain recombines TRBV7-2 with TRBJ2-3; 7 bases are shared with TRBD1. The CDR3 contains 16 residues. Germline assignment: CDR1 SGHTA and CDR2 FQGNSA. The V segment lost 1 base and the J segment 14 bases; nucleotides outside the gene matches: 18. This chain's CDR3 is CASSLVGTVWHRYAYF. CDR3 sequence (DNA): TGTGCCAGCAGCTTAGTAGGGACAGTATGGCACAGATACGCGTATTTT.

The chain carries TRBV5-1 and TRBJ2-7; unclear D gene. The CDR3 contains 16 residues. Trimming took off 0 bases at V and 1 base at J, with 14 bases between the two ends. The germline CDR1 and CDR2 sequences are SGHRS and YFSETQ. The CDR3 region has the DNA TGCGCCAGCAGCTTGGGAACGGCAGGACGATCCTACGAGCAGTACTTC. It translates to CASSLGTAGRSYEQYF.

The chain couples TRBV27 to TRBJ2-1; 7 bases agree with TRBD2. The CDR3 has 19 residues. Looked up from germline, CDR1 is MNHEY and CDR2 is SMNVEV (reference sequence). Losses at the gene ends were 8 bases for V and 5 bases for J; bases not matched to a gene: 24. The CDR3: CASGEGTVFQRDLHNEQFF. Written as DNA, the CDR3 is TGTGCCAGCGGGGAGGGAACGGTCTTCCAGCGGGACCTTCACAATGAGCAGTTCTTC.

V and J are TRBV11-3 and TRBJ2-1; D is uncertain. The germline V gene has CDR1 SGHNT and CDR2 YENEEA. Trimming stripped 2 bases from V and 8 bases from J, with 16 bases between. The CDR3 consists of 15 residues. The CDR3 sequence: CASSLNAPPVDEQFF. CDR3 DNA: TGTGCCAGCAGCTTAAACGCCCCCCCGGTCGATGAGCAGTTCTTC.

The chain is built from TRBV20-1 and TRBJ2-3; D may correspond to TRBD1 or TRBD2 (5 bases each). V gave up 6 bases and J gave up 6 bases, with 22 bases separating them. The CDR3 is 15 residues long. Germline V gene sequence: CDR1 DFQATT, CDR2 SNEGSKA (reference sequence). CDR3 sequence reads: CSAVEGRDPRDTQYF. CDR3 in DNA: TGCAGTGCCGTCGAGGGGCGAGATCCTAGGGATACGCAGTATTTT.

This clonotype showed up just a few times. V is TRBV7-9 and J is TRBJ2-3; 12 bases line up with TRBD2. The CDR3 extends over 16 amino acids. Trimming took 5 bases from V and 4 from J; bases not matched to a gene: 7. The germline gives CDR1 SEHNR, CDR2 FQNEAQ (reference sequence). For the CDR3, the DNA is TGTGCCAGCAGCGTGACTAGCGGGAGAGCCCCAGATACGCAGTATTTT. It yields the protein CASSVTSGRAPDTQYF.

CDR3 amino acids: CSARDWRQNIQYF. The CDR3 nucleotides are TGCAGTGCTAGAGATTGGAGACAAAACATTCAGTACTTC. The V gene is TRBV20-1, the J gene TRBJ2-4; D gene ambiguous. Germline V gene data show CDR1 as DFQATT and CDR2 as SNEGSKA (reference sequence). Trimming stripped 0 bases from V and 5 bases from J, with 8 bases between. The CDR3 has 13 residues.

V is TRBV2 and J is TRBJ1-5; unclear D gene. In germline, CDR1 is SNHLY, CDR2 FYNNEI. The CDR3 sequence is 14 residues long. Between the trimmed V and J ends, which lost 2 bases and 8 bases, there was a span of 13 bases. The CDR3 DNA is TGTGCCAGCAGTGAAATTAGGGAGGAGAAGCCCCAGCATTTT. Protein sequence: CASSEIREEKPQHF.

The chain joins TRBV4-1 to TRBJ2-5; TRBD1 matches 7 bases. V gave up 0 bases and J gave up 11 bases; unmatched junction bases: 15. The CDR3 covers 16 residues. From germline, CDR1 is MGHRA and CDR2 YSYEKL. CDR3 sequence: CASSQDVTGPYNEQYF. CDR3 in DNA: TGCGCCAGCAGCCAAGATGTGACAGGGCCCTACAATGAGCAGTACTTC.